This TCR beta chain stems from a study of cytotoxic CD8 clonotypes in ibrutinib-treated CLL. Some clones are missing from TCRdb's copy, which holds only in-frame ones; the method was immunoSEQ multiplex PCR. The table has 9,500 to 14,000 clones, roughly four fifths seen once; the top ten hold 20% to 25%. This clonotype was sampled from a human donor with chronic lymphocytic leukemia. The input for sequencing was PBMCs, taken at disease progression, from a patient treated with ibrutinib.

The DNA for the CDR3 is TGTGCCAGCAGCTTGGCCCGGGACAGGGCTTACGAGCAGTACTTC. This encodes CASSLARDRAYEQYF. V usage is TRBV5-4 and J usage is TRBJ2-7; 9 bases fit TRBD1. The J segment lost 4 bases and the V segment lost 0 bases, leaving 5 bases of the junction unmatched. The CDR3 loop spans 15 amino acids. Germline-derived CDR1 and CDR2 are SGHNT and YYREEE (reference sequence). Using reference TRBV5-4 and TRBJ2-7 for the parts outside the CDR3, the full variable domain is ETGVTQSPTHLIKTRGQQVTLRCSSQSGHNTVSWYQQALGQGPQFIFQYYREEENGRGNFPPRFSGLQFPNYSSELNVNALELDDSALYLCASSLARDRAYEQYFGPGTRLTVT.